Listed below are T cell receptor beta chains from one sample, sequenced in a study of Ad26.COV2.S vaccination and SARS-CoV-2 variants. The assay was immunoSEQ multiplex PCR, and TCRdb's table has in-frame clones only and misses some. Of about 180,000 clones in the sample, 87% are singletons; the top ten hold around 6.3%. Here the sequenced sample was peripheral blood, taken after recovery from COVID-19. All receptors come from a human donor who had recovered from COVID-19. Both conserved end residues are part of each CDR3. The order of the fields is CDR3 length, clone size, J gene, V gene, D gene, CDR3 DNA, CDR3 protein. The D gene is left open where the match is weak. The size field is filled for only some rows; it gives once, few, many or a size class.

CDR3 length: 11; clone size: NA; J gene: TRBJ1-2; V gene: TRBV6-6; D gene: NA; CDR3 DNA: TGTGCCAGCAGGTTACAGGGTGAGAGCACCTTC; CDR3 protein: CASRLQGESTF
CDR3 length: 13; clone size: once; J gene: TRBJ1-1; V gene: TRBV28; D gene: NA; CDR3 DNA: TGTGCCAGCAGTACCCACCTCTCAAGTGAAGCTTTCTTT; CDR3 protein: CASSTHLSSEAFF
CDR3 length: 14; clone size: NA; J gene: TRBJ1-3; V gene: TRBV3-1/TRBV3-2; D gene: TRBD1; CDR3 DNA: TGTGCCAGCAGCGAGGACAGGTCTGGAAACACCATATATTTT; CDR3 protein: CASSEDRSGNTIYF
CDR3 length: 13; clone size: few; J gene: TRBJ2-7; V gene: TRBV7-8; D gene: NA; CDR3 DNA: TGTGCCAGCAGCTCGCCTAGTGCCCACGAGCAGTACTTC; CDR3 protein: CASSSPSAHEQYF
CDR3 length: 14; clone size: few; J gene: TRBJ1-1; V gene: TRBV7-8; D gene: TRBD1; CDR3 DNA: TGTGCCAGCAGCCCCGGGACAGGGGACACTGAAGCTTTCTTT; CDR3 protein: CASSPGTGDTEAFF
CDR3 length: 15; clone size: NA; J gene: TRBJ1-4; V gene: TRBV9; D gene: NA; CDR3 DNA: TGTGCCAGCAGCGTAGGAGGGAGACCTAATGAAAAACTGTTTTTT; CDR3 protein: CASSVGGRPNEKLFF
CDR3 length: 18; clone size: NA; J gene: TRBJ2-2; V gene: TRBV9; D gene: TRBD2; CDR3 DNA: TGTGCCAGCAGCGAGGGACCGGGACTAGCGGGAGAAGGCGGGGAGCTGTTTTTT; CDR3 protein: CASSEGPGLAGEGGELFF
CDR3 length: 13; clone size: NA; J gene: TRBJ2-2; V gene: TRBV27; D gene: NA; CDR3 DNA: TGTGCCAGCAGTCCAGCCGGAGCCGGGGAGCTGTTTTTT; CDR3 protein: CASSPAGAGELFF
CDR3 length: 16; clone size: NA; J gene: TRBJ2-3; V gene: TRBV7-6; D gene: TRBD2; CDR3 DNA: TGTGCCAGCAGCTTATTAGCGGGGGGGCCGTCAGATACGCAGTATTTT; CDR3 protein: CASSLLAGGPSDTQYF
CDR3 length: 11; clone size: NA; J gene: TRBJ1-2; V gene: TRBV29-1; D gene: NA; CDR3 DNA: TGCAGCGTTCTGGGGGGCTATGGCTACACCTTC; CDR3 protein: CSVLGGYGYTF
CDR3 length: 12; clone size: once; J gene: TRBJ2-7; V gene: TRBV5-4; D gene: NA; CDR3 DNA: TGTGCCAGCAGCTTGGAAGGCTACGAGCAGTACTTC; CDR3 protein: CASSLEGYEQYF
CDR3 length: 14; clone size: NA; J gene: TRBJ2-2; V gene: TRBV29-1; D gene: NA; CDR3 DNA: TGCAGCGTTCGATACAGGTTGAACACCGGGGAGCTGTTTTTT; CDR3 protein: CSVRYRLNTGELFF
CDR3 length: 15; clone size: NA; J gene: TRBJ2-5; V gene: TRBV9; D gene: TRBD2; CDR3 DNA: TGTGCCAGCAGCCCCCCCGGGACTAGCGTTGAGACCCAGTACTTC; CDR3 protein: CASSPPGTSVETQYF
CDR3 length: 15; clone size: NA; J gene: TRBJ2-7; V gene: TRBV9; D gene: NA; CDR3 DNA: TGTGCCAGCAGCGTAGAGCCAAATAGACCCTACGAGCAGTACTTC; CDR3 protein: CASSVEPNRPYEQYF
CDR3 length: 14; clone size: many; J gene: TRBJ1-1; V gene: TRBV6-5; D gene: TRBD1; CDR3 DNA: TGTGCCAGCAGGGTGGACAGGGGGAACACTGAAGCTTTCTTT; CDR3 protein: CASRVDRGNTEAFF
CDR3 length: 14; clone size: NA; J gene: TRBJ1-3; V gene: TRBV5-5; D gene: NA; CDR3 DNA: TGTGCCAGCAGCTTGGAGGTGGGAGGAAACACCATATATTTT; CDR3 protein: CASSLEVGGNTIYF
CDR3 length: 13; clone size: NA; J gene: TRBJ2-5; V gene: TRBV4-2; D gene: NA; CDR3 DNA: TGTGCCAGCAGCCAAGGCGGGGAAGAGACCCAGTACTTC; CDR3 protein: CASSQGGEETQYF
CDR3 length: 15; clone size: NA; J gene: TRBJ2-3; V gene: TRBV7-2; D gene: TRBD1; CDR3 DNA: TGTGCCAGCAGCTTAGCAGTCAGGGGGACAGATACGCAGTATTTT; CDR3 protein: CASSLAVRGTDTQYF
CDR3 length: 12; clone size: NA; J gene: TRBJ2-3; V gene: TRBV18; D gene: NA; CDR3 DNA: TGTGCCAGCTCACCAAACACTGGTACGCAGTATTTT; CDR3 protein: CASSPNTGTQYF
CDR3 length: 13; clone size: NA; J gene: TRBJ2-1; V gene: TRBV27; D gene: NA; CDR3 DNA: TGTGCCAGCAGTTTAGAGGGGAGAGGTGAGCAGTTCTTC; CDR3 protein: CASSLEGRGEQFF
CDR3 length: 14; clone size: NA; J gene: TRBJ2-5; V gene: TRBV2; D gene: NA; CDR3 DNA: TGTGCCAGCAGTGAAGGGACCTCTCCAGGGACCCAGTACTTC; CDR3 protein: CASSEGTSPGTQYF
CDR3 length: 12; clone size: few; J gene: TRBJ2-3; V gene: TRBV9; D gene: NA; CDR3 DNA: TGTGCCAGCAGCGTAGAAGCAGATACGCAGTATTTT; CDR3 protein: CASSVEADTQYF
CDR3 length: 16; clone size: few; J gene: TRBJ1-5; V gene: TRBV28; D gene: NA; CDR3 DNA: TGTGCCAGCAATCCGGTGGGAGTTTATAGCAATCAGCCCCAGCATTTT; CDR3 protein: CASNPVGVYSNQPQHF
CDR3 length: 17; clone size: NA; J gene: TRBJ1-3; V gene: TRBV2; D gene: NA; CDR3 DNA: TGTGCCAGCAGTGCATTTCCGGGACAAGCCTCTGGAAACACCATATATTTT; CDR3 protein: CASSAFPGQASGNTIYF
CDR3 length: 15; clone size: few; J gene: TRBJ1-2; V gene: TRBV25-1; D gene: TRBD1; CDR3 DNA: TGTGCCAGCAGTGCCTCTGACAGGGGGCTATATGGCTACACCTTC; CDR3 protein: CASSASDRGLYGYTF
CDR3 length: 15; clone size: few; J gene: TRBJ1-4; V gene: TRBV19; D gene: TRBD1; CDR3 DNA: TGTGCCAGTAGTGCGGGGACAGGGAGGAACGAAAAACTGTTTTTT; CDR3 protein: CASSAGTGRNEKLFF
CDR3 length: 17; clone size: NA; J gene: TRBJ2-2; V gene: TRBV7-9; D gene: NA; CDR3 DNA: TGTGCCAGCAGCTTTCCCACGATAGCGGAGAACACCGGGGAGCTGTTTTTT; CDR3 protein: CASSFPTIAENTGELFF
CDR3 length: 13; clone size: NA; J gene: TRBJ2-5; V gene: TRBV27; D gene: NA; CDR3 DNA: TGTGCCACCAGGGAATGGGATAAAGAGACCCAGTACTTC; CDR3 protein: CATREWDKETQYF
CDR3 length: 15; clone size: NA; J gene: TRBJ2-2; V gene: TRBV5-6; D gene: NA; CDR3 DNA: TGTGCCAGCATCCGGGGGCGGGGTGGCACCGGGGAGCTGTTTTTT; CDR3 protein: CASIRGRGGTGELFF
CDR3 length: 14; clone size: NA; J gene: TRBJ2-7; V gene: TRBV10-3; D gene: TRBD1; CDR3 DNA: TGTGCCATCAGGAGGACAGGTGAGACCTACGAGCAGTACTTC; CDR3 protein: CAIRRTGETYEQYF
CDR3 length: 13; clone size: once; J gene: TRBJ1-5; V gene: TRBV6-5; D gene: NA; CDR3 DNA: TGTGCCAGCAGTTTATCAGTCAGGCAGCCCCAGCATTTT; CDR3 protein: CASSLSVRQPQHF
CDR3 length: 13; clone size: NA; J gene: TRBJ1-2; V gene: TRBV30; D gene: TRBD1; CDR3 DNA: TGTGCCTGTACCCGGACAGGGGGACATGGCTACACCTTC; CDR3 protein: CACTRTGGHGYTF
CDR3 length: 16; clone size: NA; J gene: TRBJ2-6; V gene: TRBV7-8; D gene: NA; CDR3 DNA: TGTGCCAGCAGCTTAAACCCATTGACAGGGGCCAACGTCCTGACTTTC; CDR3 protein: CASSLNPLTGANVLTF
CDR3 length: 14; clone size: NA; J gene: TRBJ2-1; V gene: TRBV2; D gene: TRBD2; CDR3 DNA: TGTGCCACCCATTCTAGCGGGAGTAGGAATGAGCAGTTCTTC; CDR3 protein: CATHSSGSRNEQFF
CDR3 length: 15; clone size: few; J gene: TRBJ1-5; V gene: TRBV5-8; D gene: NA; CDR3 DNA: TGTGCCAGCAGCTTACAGGGTTATAGCAATCAGCCCCAGCATTTT; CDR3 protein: CASSLQGYSNQPQHF
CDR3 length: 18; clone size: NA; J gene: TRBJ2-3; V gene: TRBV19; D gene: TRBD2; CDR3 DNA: TGTGCCAGTAGTCCCCTCGGACTAGCGGGAGGGGGGACAGATACGCAGTATTTT; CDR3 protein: CASSPLGLAGGGTDTQYF
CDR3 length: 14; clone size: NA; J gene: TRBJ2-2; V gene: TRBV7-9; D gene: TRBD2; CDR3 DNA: TGTGCCAGCAGCTTTAGCGGGAGGACCGGGGAGCTGTTTTTT; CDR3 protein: CASSFSGRTGELFF
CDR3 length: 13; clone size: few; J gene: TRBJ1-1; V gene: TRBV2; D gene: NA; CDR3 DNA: TGTGCCAGCAGTGTTGATGGAAACACTGAAGCTTTCTTT; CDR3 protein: CASSVDGNTEAFF
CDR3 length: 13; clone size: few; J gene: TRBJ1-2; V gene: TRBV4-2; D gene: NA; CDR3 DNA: TGTGCCAGCAGCCAAACAGCCGAATATGGCTACACCTTC; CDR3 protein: CASSQTAEYGYTF
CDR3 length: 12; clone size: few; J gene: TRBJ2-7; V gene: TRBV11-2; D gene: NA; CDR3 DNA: TGTGCCAGCAGCTTAGCTGAGGTGGAGCAGTACTTC; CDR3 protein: CASSLAEVEQYF
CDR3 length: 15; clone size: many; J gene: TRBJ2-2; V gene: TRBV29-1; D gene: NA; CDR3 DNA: TGCAGCGTCCCGGGTGAAAGTATATCCACCGGGGAGCTGTTTTTT; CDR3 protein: CSVPGESISTGELFF
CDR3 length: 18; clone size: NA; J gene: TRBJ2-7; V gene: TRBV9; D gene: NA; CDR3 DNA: TGTGCCAGCAGCGTAAGTCTGAGCAGGGGCGACAGCTCCTACGAGCAGTACTTC; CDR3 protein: CASSVSLSRGDSSYEQYF